The 27 T cell receptor beta chains below come from one sample, sequenced in a study of preoperative IRX-2 immunotherapy in early breast cancer. Method: immunoSEQ multiplex PCR; TCRdb's copy keeps in-frame clones and lacks some. The sample has about 33,000 clones, about nine tenths seen once; the top ten hold around 1.6%. The treatment here: preoperative locoregional IRX-2 cytokine immunotherapy. The sequencing here drew on tumor tissue, taken after IRX-2 immunotherapy. Receptors were obtained from a human donor with breast cancer.

This chain joins TRBV25-1 and TRBJ1-1; a weak D match, TRBD1 (5 bases). CDR1 MGHDK and CDR2 SYGVNS come from the germline V gene. The CDR3 spans 15 residues. Between the trimmed V and J ends, which lost 2 bases and 4 bases, there was a span of 14 bases. CDR3 nucleotide sequence: TGTGCCAGCAGTGAAATCCGGGGGGACTCCACTGAAGCTTTCTTT. As protein: CASSEIRGDSTEAFF.

This clone was found a few times. The chain has TRBV11-1 and TRBJ1-5; 10 bases match TRBD1. V was clipped by 6 bases and J by 4 bases; unmatched bases: 9. Germline V gives CDR1 SGHAT, CDR2 FQDESV (reference sequence). There are 16 residues in the CDR3. CDR3: CASSSGQGKGNQPQHF. CDR3 DNA sequence: TGTGCCAGCAGTTCGGGACAGGGGAAGGGAAATCAGCCCCAGCATTTT.

This clone was seen a few times. The chain uses TRBV11-3 and TRBJ2-4; 9 bases line up with TRBD1. V gave up 5 bases and J gave up 0 bases; unmatched junction bases: 8. Germline V CDR1 and CDR2: SGHNT, YENEEA. The CDR3 has 17 residues. DNA of the CDR3: TGTGCCAGCAGCCTTGGACAGGGGAAGCTAGCCAAAAACATTCAGTACTTC. Translating gives CASSLGQGKLAKNIQYF.

The chain is built from TRBV11-3 and TRBJ1-2; the D is unclear. Deletions cut 3 bases from V and 5 bases from J, with 19 bases between. CDR1 is SGHNT and CDR2 is YENEEA in the germline V gene. The CDR3 contains 16 residues. The CDR3 here is CASSLARDAHPYGYTF. The DNA of the CDR3 is TGTGCCAGCAGCTTGGCCCGAGACGCTCACCCGTATGGCTACACCTTC.

A single count supports this clone. This chain links TRBV22-1 with TRBJ2-3; the table assigns TRBD1, which was not confirmed against the DNA. TRBV22-1 is given as a pseudogene. The CDR3 loop spans 15 amino acids. CDR3 region: CASSYRRRGTDTQYF. CDR3 in DNA: TGTGCCAGCAGTTACAGGAGAAGGGGCACAGATACGCAGTATTTT.

The chain links TRBV28 to TRBJ1-5; the D gene is possibly TRBD1 (5 bases). The CDR3 totals 15 residues. V was cut by 3 bases and J by 2 bases, with 11 bases left in between. CDR1 and CDR2 from the germline V gene are MDHEN and SYDVKM. The CDR3 sequence: CASSLVGARNQPQHF. The CDR3 nucleotides are TGTGCCAGCAGTTTGGTCGGGGCCCGCAATCAGCCCCAGCATTTT.

This sequence joins TRBV18 and TRBJ1-5; possible D gene TRBD1, 6 bases. Germline V gene data show CDR1 as KGHSH and CDR2 as LQKENI. Trimming took off 5 bases at V and 1 base at J, with 12 bases between the two ends. The CDR3 consists of 15 residues. CDR3 coding DNA: TGTGCCAGCTCAGTACAGGGACCCAGCAATCAGCCCCAGCATTTT. It encodes CASSVQGPSNQPQHF.

The CDR3 region is CASSSGQGAFQPQHF. CDR3 sequence (DNA): TGTGCCAGCAGTTCGGGACAGGGGGCTTTTCAGCCCCAGCATTTT. J is TRBJ1-5 and V is TRBV6-8; 12 nucleotides line up with TRBD1. The J segment lost 6 bases and the V segment lost 4 bases, leaving 4 bases of the junction unmatched. Looked up from germline, CDR1 is MNHGY and CDR2 is SAAAGT. This CDR3 is 15 amino acids long.

The chain combines TRBV5-1 with TRBJ2-2; D might be TRBD2 (5 bases). Trimming shortened V by 6 bases and J by 1 base, and 10 bases separated the two germline ends. Germline V gene sequence: CDR1 SGHRS, CDR2 YFSETQ. CDR3 length equals 14 residues. The CDR3 DNA reads TGCGCCAGCAATGAGGGCTGGAACACCGGGGAGCTGTTTTTT. Translation: CASNEGWNTGELFF.

The chain combines TRBV19 with TRBJ1-4; TRBD1 matches at 7 bases. J lost 3 bases, V lost 5 bases, and 9 bases had no gene match. The germline CDR1 and CDR2 sequences are LNHDA and SQIVND (reference sequence). The CDR3 has 16 residues. CDR3 DNA: TGTGCCAGTAGTCTATCCCCGGGACAGCCTAATGAAAAACTGTTTTTT. Translated, it gives CASSLSPGQPNEKLFF.

The rearrangement joins TRBV6-8 to TRBJ1-1, with D unclear. Germline V CDR1 and CDR2: MNHGY, SAAAGT. This CDR3 is built from 14 residues. V lost 5 bases and J 0 bases, leaving 10 bases between the germline ends. Here the CDR3 reads CASSQGLMNTEAFF. CDR3 sequence (DNA): TGTGCCAGCAGTCAAGGACTCATGAACACTGAAGCTTTCTTT.

V gene TRBV6-8 combines with J gene TRBJ1-2; a weak D match, TRBD1 (5 bases). Germline V gene lookup returns CDR1 MNHGY and CDR2 SAAAGT. V was clipped by 0 bases and J by 6 bases, with 11 bases between them. The CDR3 has 14 residues. DNA for the CDR3: TGTGCCAGCAGTTACTCGAGGGGAGGAGATGGCTACACCTTC. Protein product: CASSYSRGGDGYTF.

The chain couples TRBV19 to TRBJ1-5; TRBD1 matches at 7 bases. J lost 0 bases, V lost 10 bases, and 9 bases had no gene match. From germline, CDR1 is LNHDA and CDR2 SQIVND (reference sequence). CDR3 size: 15 residues. This chain's CDR3 is CAISPGQTSNQPQHF. The CDR3 nucleotides are TGTGCCATTTCACCGGGACAGACTAGCAATCAGCCCCAGCATTTT.

V usage is TRBV7-1 and J usage is TRBJ2-2; 8 bases are shared with TRBD1. TRBV7-1 is sorted into the ORF group, with uncertain function. The CDR3 has 16 residues. J gave up 9 bases and V 6 bases, and 15 bases lay outside the gene matches. CDR3 DNA: TGTGCCAGCAGGGTAGTGGACAGGGTTATTGAGTGGGAGCTGTTTTTT. Amino acid sequence: CASRVVDRVIEWELFF.

The chain recombines TRBV11-3 with TRBJ2-6, with 8 bases identical to TRBD1. This CDR3 is 19 amino acids long. V was pared by 5 bases and J by 0 bases, with 12 bases of the junction left unmatched. Germline V gives CDR1 SGHNT, CDR2 YENEEA. The CDR3 region has the DNA TGTGCCAGCAGCGGGATCCGGGACAGGAAAAGCTCTGGGGCCAACGTCCTGACTTTC. Translating it yields CASSGIRDRKSSGANVLTF.

The rearrangement joins TRBV7-6 to TRBJ2-3; 8 bases agree with TRBD1. V was clipped by 1 base and J by 2 bases; unmatched bases: 2. The CDR3 covers 15 residues. Looked up from germline, CDR1 is SGHVS and CDR2 is FNYEAQ. The CDR3 coding sequence is TGTGCCAGCAGCTTAGTACAGGGGGACACAGATACGCAGTATTTT. This encodes CASSLVQGDTDTQYF.

The V and J genes are TRBV11-3 and TRBJ2-7; tentative D call: TRBD2 (6 bases). V lost 6 bases, J lost 2 bases, and 20 bases lay in between. Germline V gene lookup returns CDR1 SGHNT and CDR2 YENEEA. The CDR3 contains 16 residues. CDR3 in amino acids: CASSRGRKGRAYEQYF. In nucleotides, the CDR3 is TGTGCCAGCAGTCGGGGGAGGAAGGGGCGCGCCTACGAGCAGTACTTC. Supplemented by reference TRBV11-3 and TRBJ2-7, the full variable domain reads EAGVVQSPRYKIIEKKQPVAFWCNPISGHNTLYWYLQNLGQGPELLIRYENEEAVDDSQLPKDRFSAERLKGVDSTLKIQPAELGDSAVYLCASSRGRKGRAYEQYFGPGTRLTVT.

The genes are TRBV11-3 and TRBJ1-4, with TRBD1 matching 7 bases. Germline lookup yields CDR1 SGHNT and CDR2 YENEEA. This CDR3 comprises 15 residues. V was pared by 4 bases and J by 4 bases, with 6 bases of the junction left unmatched. The CDR3 DNA reads as TGTGCCAGCAGCTCCTACAGGGGCCATAATGAAAAACTGTTTTTT. Protein product: CASSSYRGHNEKLFF. Supplemented by reference TRBV11-3 and TRBJ1-4, the full variable domain reads EAGVVQSPRYKIIEKKQPVAFWCNPISGHNTLYWYLQNLGQGPELLIRYENEEAVDDSQLPKDRFSAERLKGVDSTLKIQPAELGDSAVYLCASSSYRGHNEKLFFGSGTQLSVL.

This chain joins TRBV6-8 and TRBJ1-1, with a tentative D call TRBD1 (5 bases). The CDR3 loop spans 13 amino acids. V gave up 0 bases and J gave up 5 bases, with 7 bases separating them. The germline V gene has CDR1 MNHGY and CDR2 SAAAGT. The CDR3 DNA reads as TGTGCCAGCAGTTACTCGGGGGGTACTGAAGCTTTCTTT. Residues: CASSYSGGTEAFF.

This chain links TRBV5-1 with TRBJ2-2; D may correspond to TRBD1 or TRBD2 (5 bases each). Germline V gives CDR1 SGHRS, CDR2 YFSETQ. The CDR3 consists of 15 residues. Trimming cost V 4 bases and J 5 bases, with 15 bases left between them. This CDR3 reads CASSPGRAWTGELFF. The CDR3 nucleotides read TGCGCCAGCAGCCCGGGACGGGCCTGGACCGGGGAGCTGTTTTTT. Drawing the rest from reference TRBV5-1 and TRBJ2-2, the complete variable domain is KAGVTQTPRYLIKTRGQQVTLSCSPISGHRSVSWYQQTPGQGLQFLFEYFSETQRNKGNFPGRFSGRQFSNSRSEMNVSTLELGDSALYLCASSPGRAWTGELFFGEGSRLTVL.

The sample holds one count of this clone. The chain links TRBV7-5 to TRBJ1-6. TRBV7-5 constitutes a pseudogene. This CDR3 is 15 amino acids long. The CDR3 here is CASSAPGLNNSPLHF. Written as DNA, the CDR3 is TGTGCCAGCAGCGCACCGGGCCTTAATAATTCACCCCTCCACTTT.

The chain links TRBV11-3 to TRBJ1-1; unclear D gene. Germline V gene lookup returns CDR1 SGHNT and CDR2 YENEEA. Trimming shortened V by 2 bases and J by 3 bases, and 10 bases separated the two germline ends. The CDR3 loop spans 14 amino acids. Here the CDR3 reads CASSLTGVDTEAFF. In DNA, the CDR3 is TGTGCCAGCAGCTTAACTGGGGTTGACACTGAAGCTTTCTTT.

The V and J genes are TRBV19 and TRBJ2-5; 7 nucleotides align to TRBD1. V lost 6 bases and J lost 5; bases outside the gene matches: 21. The CDR3 covers 18 residues. CDR1 LNHDA and CDR2 SQIVND come from the germline V gene (reference sequence). In DNA form, the CDR3 reads TGTGCCAGTAGAAGTGGGGTCCAGGGGGATTACCGGTCGGAGACCCAGTACTTC. Translating gives CASRSGVQGDYRSETQYF.

The CDR3 DNA reads TGTGCCAGCAGTTACCGAAGGGACAACTATGGCTACACCTTC. Its translation: CASSYRRDNYGYTF. The chain has TRBV6-7 and TRBJ1-2; a weak D match, TRBD1 (5 bases). TRBV6-7 is sorted into the ORF group, with uncertain function. CDR3 length equals 14 residues. Between the trimmed V and J ends, which lost 2 bases and 2 bases, there was a span of 9 bases.

The rearrangement uses TRBV11-3 and TRBJ1-3; D call uncertain. This CDR3 spans 15 amino acids. Trimming shortened V by 5 bases and J by 0 bases, and 11 bases separated the two germline ends. Germline-derived CDR1 and CDR2 are SGHNT and YENEEA. CDR3 sequence: CASSQYVFSGNTIYF. CDR3 coding DNA: TGTGCCAGCAGCCAATACGTGTTCTCTGGAAACACCATATATTTT.

The chain has TRBV6-8 and TRBJ1-5; 9 bases map to TRBD1. The CDR3 consists of 15 residues. Germline-derived CDR1 and CDR2 are MNHGY and SAAAGT. Trimming took 2 bases from V and 5 from J; bases not matched to a gene: 4. In DNA, the CDR3 is TGTGCCAGCAGTTACCCTGACAGGGGGGATCAGCCCCAGCATTTT. This encodes CASSYPDRGDQPQHF.

The V call is TRBV19, the J call TRBJ2-1; D unclear. Germline V lookup: CDR1 LNHDA, CDR2 SQIVND (reference sequence). Trimming left V 8 bases short and J 5 bases short, with 13 bases between. The CDR3 runs to 13 residues. The CDR3 reads CASLSLGHNEQFF. CDR3 nucleotide sequence: TGTGCCAGTCTCTCCCTAGGGCACAATGAGCAGTTCTTC. Supplemented by reference TRBV19 and TRBJ2-1, the full variable domain reads DGGITQSPKYLFRKEGQNVTLSCEQNLNHDAMYWYRQDPGQGLRLIYYSQIVNDFQKGDIAEGYSVSREKKESFPLTVTSAQKNPTAFYLCASLSLGHNEQFFGPGTRLTVL.